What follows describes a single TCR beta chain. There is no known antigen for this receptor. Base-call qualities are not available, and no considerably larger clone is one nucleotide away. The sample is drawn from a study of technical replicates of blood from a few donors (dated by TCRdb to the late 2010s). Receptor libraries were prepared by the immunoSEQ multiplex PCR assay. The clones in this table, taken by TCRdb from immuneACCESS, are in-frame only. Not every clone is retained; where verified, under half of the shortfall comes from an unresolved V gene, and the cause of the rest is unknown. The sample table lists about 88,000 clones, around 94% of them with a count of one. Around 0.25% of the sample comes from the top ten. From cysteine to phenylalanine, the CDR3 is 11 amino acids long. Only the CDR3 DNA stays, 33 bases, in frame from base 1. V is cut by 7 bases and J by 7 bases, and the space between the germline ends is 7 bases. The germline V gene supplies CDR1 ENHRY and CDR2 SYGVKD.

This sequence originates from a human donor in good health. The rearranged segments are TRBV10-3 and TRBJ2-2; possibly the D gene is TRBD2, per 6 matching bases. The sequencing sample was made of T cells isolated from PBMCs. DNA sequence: TGTGCCATCAACGGGGGCGGGGAGCTGTTTTTT. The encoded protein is CAINGGGELFF.